This T cell receptor beta chain was sequenced during a study of blood T cell repertoires in COVID-19. Study at large: The cDNA or gDNA used as material had been derived from T cells, B-cell-depleted T cells, or PBMCs.

Germline values: CDR1 SGHAT, CDR2 FQNNGV. The CDR3 length is 14 residues. The trim removed 5 bases at V and 5 bases at J, leaving 5 bases unmatched. Repertoires were generated with immunoSEQ multiplex PCR, while TCRdb's copy carries only in-frame clones and drops some. The repertoire holds 250,000 to 300,000 clones, with around four fifths as singletons. The genes are TRBV11-2 and TRBJ2-3; the match to TRBD1 covers 9 bases. The specimen sequenced was peripheral blood. This receptor was obtained from a man aged 55 to 70 with acute or convalescent COVID-19. CDR3 nucleotides: TGTGCCAGCAGCCGGGACAGGGCCGGAGATACGCAGTATTTT. It codes for CASSRDRAGDTQYF.